This TCR beta chain originates from a study of blood T cell repertoires in COVID-19. The V gene lost 1 base and the J gene lost 19 bases, with 11 bases spanning the gap. Germline values: CDR1 SGHTA, CDR2 FQGNSA. This CDR3 spans 11 amino acids. The assay was immunoSEQ multiplex PCR, and TCRdb's table has in-frame clones only and misses some. Of approximately 190,000 clones listed, about 88% are singletons. This clone has more than one count but fewer than ten. The sequencing input was PBMCs or T cells enriched from blood (not recorded which). The genes are TRBV7-2 and TRBJ1-6; weak D call: TRBD1 (6 bases). The sequence came from a woman aged 40 to 50 in a cohort exposed to, infected with or recovered from COVID-19 (not recorded which). Here the CDR3 DNA reads TGTGCCAGCAGCTTAGTCGCCACAGGGCACTTT. It yields the protein CASSLVATGHF. The entire variable domain, with the rest obtained from reference TRBV7-2 and TRBJ1-6, is as follows: GAGVSQSPSNKVTEKGKDVELRCDPISGHTALYWYRQSLGQGLEFLIYFQGNSAPDKSGLPSDRFSAERTGGSVSTLTIQRTQQEDSAVYLCASSLVATGHFGNGTRLTVT.